The rows below give T cell receptor beta chains drawn from one sample of a study of CD8+ T cells in alopecia areata. TCRdb's copy holds only in-frame clones and misses some; the assay was immunoSEQ multiplex PCR. The sample has around 190,000 clones, around three fifths seen once. The sequencing used CD4+ T cells sorted from blood, collected at week 24, from a patient treated with tofacitinib. The receptor set was obtained from a human donor with alopecia areata. Both conserved end residues are part of each CDR3. Each record gives: V gene, D gene, J gene, clone size, CDR3 protein, CDR3 DNA. A D gene is named only where the DNA matches it firmly. Not all rows give a size; the values are once, few, many and, for expanded clones, a class.

v_call: TRBV5-1; d_call: TRBD1; j_call: TRBJ1-4; clone_size: few; cdr3_aa: CASRRDRGTFVLFF; cdr3_nt: TGCGCCAGCAGAAGGGACAGGGGGACCTTCGTACTGTTTTTT
v_call: TRBV6-1; d_call: -; j_call: TRBJ1-2; clone_size: -; cdr3_aa: CASSGEGPGDYGYTF; cdr3_nt: TGTGCCAGCAGTGGGGAGGGCCCGGGGGACTATGGCTACACCTTC
v_call: TRBV27; d_call: TRBD2; j_call: TRBJ2-1; clone_size: -; cdr3_aa: CASSPLAGGSYNEQFF; cdr3_nt: TGTGCCAGCAGTCCCCTAGCGGGCGGTTCCTACAATGAGCAGTTCTTC
v_call: TRBV4-3; d_call: -; j_call: TRBJ2-3; clone_size: -; cdr3_aa: CASSQTSTDTQYF; cdr3_nt: TGCGCCAGCAGCCAAACGAGCACAGATACGCAGTATTTT
v_call: TRBV25-1; d_call: -; j_call: TRBJ2-4; clone_size: -; cdr3_aa: CASSALEGVIQYF; cdr3_nt: TGTGCCAGCAGTGCTCTTGAAGGAGTCATTCAGTACTTC
v_call: TRBV27; d_call: TRBD1; j_call: TRBJ1-2; clone_size: -; cdr3_aa: CASSLGRQGGYYGYTF; cdr3_nt: TGTGCCAGCAGTTTGGGTCGACAGGGGGGGTATTATGGCTACACCTTC
v_call: TRBV30; d_call: -; j_call: TRBJ1-2; clone_size: once; cdr3_aa: CAWTPGPPGGYTF; cdr3_nt: TGTGCCTGGACCCCCGGCCCTCCGGGGGGCTACACCTTC
v_call: TRBV5-6; d_call: -; j_call: TRBJ1-1; clone_size: -; cdr3_aa: CASSLRTEAFF; cdr3_nt: TGTGCCAGCAGCTTGAGGACTGAAGCTTTCTTT
v_call: TRBV29-1; d_call: -; j_call: TRBJ2-5; clone_size: -; cdr3_aa: CSVGLTGAETQYF; cdr3_nt: TGCAGCGTTGGGTTAACGGGGGCTGAGACCCAGTACTTC
v_call: TRBV29-1; d_call: TRBD1; j_call: TRBJ1-1; clone_size: -; cdr3_aa: CSVMGQPVATEAFF; cdr3_nt: TGCAGCGTTATGGGACAGCCCGTTGCCACTGAAGCTTTCTTT